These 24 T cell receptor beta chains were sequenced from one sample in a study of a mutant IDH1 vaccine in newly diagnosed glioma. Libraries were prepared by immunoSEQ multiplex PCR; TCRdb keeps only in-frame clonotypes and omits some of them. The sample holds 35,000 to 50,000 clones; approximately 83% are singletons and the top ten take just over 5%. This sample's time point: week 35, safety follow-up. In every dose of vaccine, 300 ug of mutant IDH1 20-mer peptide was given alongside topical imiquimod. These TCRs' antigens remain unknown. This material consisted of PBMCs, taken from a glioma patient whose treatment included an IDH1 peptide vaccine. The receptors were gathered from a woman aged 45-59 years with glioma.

CDR3 sequence reads: CASSLTADYEQYF. The CDR3 DNA sequence: TGTGCCAGCAGTTTAACGGCAGACTACGAGCAGTACTTC. The V call is TRBV27, the J call TRBJ2-7; D unresolved. Germline assignment: CDR1 MNHEY and CDR2 SMNVEV (reference sequence). V was cut by 2 bases and J by 3 bases, with 8 bases left in between. This CDR3 spans 13 amino acids.

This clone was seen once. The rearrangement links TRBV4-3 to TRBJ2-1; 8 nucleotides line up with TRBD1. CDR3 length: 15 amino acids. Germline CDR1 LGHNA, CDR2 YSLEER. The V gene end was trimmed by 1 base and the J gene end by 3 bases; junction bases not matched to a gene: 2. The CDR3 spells CASSQGQGFYNEQFF. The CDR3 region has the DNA TGCGCCAGCAGCCAAGGACAGGGGTTCTACAATGAGCAGTTCTTC.

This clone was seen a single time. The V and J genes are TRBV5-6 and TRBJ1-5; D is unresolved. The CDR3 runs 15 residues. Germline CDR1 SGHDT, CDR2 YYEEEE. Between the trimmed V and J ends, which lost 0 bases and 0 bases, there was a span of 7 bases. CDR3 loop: CASSLVSNSNQPQHF. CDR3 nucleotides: TGTGCCAGCAGCTTGGTCAGTAATAGCAATCAGCCCCAGCATTTT.

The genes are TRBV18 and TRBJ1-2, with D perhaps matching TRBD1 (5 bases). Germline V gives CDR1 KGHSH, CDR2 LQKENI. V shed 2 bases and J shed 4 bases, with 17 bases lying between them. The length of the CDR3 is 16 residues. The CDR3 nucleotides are TGTGCCAGCTCACCAGTCTCTGAGGGGCGCGGCTATGGCTACACCTTC. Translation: CASSPVSEGRGYGYTF.

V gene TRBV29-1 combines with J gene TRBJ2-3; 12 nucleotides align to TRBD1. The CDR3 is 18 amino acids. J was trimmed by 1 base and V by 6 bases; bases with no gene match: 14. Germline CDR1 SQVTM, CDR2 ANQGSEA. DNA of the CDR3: TGCAGCGTGGGGCCCCGGGACAGGGGGCCCACCCGCACAGATACGCAGTATTTT. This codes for CSVGPRDRGPTRTDTQYF.

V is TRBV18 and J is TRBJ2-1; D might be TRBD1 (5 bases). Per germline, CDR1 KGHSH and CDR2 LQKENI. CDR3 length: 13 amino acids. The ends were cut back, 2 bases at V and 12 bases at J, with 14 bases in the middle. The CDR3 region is CASSPSQGHGQFF. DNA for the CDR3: TGTGCCAGCTCACCAAGCCAAGGACATGGGCAGTTCTTC.

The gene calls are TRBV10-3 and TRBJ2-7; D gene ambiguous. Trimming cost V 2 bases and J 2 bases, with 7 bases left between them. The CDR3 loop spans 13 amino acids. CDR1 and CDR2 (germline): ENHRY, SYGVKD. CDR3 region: CAISEVDTYEQYF. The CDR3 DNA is TGTGCCATCAGTGAGGTCGACACCTACGAGCAGTACTTC.

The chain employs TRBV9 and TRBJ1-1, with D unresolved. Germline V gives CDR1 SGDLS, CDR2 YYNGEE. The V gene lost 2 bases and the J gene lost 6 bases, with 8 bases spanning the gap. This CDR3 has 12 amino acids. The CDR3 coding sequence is TGTGCCAGCAGCGTTCCTGAAGCTGAAGCTTTCTTT. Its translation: CASSVPEAEAFF. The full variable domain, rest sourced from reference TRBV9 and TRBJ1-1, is DSGVTQTPKHLITATGQRVTLRCSPRSGDLSVYWYQQSLDQGLQFLIQYYNGEERAKGNILERFSAQQFPDLHSELNLSSLELGDSALYFCASSVPEAEAFFGQGTRLTVV.

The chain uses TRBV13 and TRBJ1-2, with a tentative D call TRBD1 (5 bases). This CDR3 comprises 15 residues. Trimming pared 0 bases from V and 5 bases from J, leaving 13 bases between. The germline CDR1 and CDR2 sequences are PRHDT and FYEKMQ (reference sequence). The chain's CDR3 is CASSLGITTVYGYTF. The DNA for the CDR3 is TGTGCCAGCAGCTTAGGCATAACGACAGTTTATGGCTACACCTTC.

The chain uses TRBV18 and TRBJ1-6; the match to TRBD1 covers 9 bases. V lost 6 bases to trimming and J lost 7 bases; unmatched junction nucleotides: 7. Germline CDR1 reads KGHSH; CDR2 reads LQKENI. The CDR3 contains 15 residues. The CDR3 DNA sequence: TGTGCCAGCTCGCCTACAGGGGGCGAGAATTCACCCCTCCACTTT. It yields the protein CASSPTGGENSPLHF.

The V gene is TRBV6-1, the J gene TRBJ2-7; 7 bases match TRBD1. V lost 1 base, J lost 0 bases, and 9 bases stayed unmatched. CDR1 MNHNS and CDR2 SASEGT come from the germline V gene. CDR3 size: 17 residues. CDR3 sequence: CASSEGRDRRSSYEQYF. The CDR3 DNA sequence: TGTGCCAGCAGTGAAGGTAGGGACAGAAGGAGCTCCTACGAGCAGTACTTC.

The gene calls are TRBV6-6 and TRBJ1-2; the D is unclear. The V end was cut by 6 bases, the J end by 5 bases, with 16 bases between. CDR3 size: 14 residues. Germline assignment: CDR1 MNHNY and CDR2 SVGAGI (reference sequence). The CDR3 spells CASSRTVAGYGYTF. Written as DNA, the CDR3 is TGTGCCAGCAGCCGGACCGTCGCTGGGTATGGCTACACCTTC.

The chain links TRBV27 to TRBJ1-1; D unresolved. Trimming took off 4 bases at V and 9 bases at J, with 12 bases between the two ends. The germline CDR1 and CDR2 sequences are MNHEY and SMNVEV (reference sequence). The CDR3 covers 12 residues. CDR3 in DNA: TGTGCCAGCAGTTCCCTCTTTCGAAAAGCTTTCTTT. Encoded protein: CASSSLFRKAFF.

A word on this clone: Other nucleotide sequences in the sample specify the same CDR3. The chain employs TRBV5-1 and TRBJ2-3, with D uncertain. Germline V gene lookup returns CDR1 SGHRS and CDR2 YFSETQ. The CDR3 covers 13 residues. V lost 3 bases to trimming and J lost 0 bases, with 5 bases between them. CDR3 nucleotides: TGCGCCAGCAGCTCCGCTAGCACAGATACGCAGTATTTT. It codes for CASSSASTDTQYF. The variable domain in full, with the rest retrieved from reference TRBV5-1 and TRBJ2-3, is KAGVTQTPRYLIKTRGQQVTLSCSPISGHRSVSWYQQTPGQGLQFLFEYFSETQRNKGNFPGRFSGRQFSNSRSEMNVSTLELGDSALYLCASSSASTDTQYFGPGTRLTVL.

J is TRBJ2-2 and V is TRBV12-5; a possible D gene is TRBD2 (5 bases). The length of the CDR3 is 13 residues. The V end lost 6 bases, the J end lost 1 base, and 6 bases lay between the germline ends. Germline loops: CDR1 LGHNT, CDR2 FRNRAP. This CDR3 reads CASGGMNTGELFF. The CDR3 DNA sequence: TGTGCTAGTGGCGGGATGAACACCGGGGAGCTGTTTTTT.

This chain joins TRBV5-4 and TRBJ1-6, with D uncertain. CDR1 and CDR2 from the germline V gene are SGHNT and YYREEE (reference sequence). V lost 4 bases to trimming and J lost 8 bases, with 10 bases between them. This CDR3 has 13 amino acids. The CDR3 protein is CASSLNLDSPLHF. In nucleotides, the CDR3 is TGTGCCAGCAGCCTCAACTTGGATTCACCCCTCCACTTT. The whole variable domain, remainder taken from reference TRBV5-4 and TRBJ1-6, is ETGVTQSPTHLIKTRGQQVTLRCSSQSGHNTVSWYQQALGQGPQFIFQYYREEENGRGNFPPRFSGLQFPNYSSELNVNALELDDSALYLCASSLNLDSPLHFGNGTRLTVT.

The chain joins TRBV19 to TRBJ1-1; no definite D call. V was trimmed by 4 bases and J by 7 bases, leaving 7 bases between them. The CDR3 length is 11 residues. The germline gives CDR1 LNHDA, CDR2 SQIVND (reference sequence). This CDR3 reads CASSNSYEAFF. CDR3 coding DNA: TGTGCCAGTAGTAACAGCTATGAAGCTTTCTTT. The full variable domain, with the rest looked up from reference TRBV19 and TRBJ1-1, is DGGITQSPKYLFRKEGQNVTLSCEQNLNHDAMYWYRQDPGQGLRLIYYSQIVNDFQKGDIAEGYSVSREKKESFPLTVTSAQKNPTAFYLCASSNSYEAFFGQGTRLTVV.

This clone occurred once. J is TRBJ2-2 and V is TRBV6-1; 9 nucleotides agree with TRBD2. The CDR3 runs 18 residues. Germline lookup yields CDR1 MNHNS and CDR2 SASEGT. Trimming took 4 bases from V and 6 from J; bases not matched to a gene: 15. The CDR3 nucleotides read TGTGCCAGCAGTGCCGCGGCCCCTAGGCGGGGGGGACCCGGGGAGCTGTTTTTT. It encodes CASSAAAPRRGGPGELFF.

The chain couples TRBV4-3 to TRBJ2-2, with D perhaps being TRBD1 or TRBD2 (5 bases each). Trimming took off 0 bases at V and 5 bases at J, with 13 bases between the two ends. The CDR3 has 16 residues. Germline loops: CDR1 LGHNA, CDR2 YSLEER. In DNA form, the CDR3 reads TGCGCCAGCAGCCAAGAGGGACCACCTTCAACCGGGGAGCTGTTTTTT. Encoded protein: CASSQEGPPSTGELFF.

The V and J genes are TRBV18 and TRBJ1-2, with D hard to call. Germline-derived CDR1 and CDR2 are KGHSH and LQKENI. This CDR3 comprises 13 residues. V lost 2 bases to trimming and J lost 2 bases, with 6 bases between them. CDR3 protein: CASSPNQNYGYTF. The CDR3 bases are TGTGCCAGCTCACCAAACCAGAACTATGGCTACACCTTC.

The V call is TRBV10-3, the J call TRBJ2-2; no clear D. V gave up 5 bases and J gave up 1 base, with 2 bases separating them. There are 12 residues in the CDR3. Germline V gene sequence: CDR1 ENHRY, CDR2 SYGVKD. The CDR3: CAISLNTGELFF. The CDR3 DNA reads TGTGCCATCAGTCTGAACACCGGGGAGCTGTTTTTT.

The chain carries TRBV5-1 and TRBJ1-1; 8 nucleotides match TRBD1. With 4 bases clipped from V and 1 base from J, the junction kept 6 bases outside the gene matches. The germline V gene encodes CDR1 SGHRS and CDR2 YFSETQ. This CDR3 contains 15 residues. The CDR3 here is CASSGQGGGNTEAFF. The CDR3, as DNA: TGCGCCAGCAGCGGACAGGGCGGAGGGAACACTGAAGCTTTCTTT.

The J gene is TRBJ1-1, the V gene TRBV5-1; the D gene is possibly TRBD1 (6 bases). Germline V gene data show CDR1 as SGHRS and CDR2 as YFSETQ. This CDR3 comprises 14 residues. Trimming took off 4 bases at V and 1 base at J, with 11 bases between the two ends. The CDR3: CASSPPGQNTEAFF. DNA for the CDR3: TGCGCCAGCAGCCCGCCGGGACAGAACACTGAAGCTTTCTTT.

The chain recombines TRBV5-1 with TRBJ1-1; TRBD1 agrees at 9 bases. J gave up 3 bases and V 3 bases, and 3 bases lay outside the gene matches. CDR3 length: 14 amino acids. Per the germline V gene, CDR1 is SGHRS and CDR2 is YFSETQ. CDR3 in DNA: TGCGCCAGCAGCTACGACAGGGGGGACACTGAAGCTTTCTTT. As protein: CASSYDRGDTEAFF.